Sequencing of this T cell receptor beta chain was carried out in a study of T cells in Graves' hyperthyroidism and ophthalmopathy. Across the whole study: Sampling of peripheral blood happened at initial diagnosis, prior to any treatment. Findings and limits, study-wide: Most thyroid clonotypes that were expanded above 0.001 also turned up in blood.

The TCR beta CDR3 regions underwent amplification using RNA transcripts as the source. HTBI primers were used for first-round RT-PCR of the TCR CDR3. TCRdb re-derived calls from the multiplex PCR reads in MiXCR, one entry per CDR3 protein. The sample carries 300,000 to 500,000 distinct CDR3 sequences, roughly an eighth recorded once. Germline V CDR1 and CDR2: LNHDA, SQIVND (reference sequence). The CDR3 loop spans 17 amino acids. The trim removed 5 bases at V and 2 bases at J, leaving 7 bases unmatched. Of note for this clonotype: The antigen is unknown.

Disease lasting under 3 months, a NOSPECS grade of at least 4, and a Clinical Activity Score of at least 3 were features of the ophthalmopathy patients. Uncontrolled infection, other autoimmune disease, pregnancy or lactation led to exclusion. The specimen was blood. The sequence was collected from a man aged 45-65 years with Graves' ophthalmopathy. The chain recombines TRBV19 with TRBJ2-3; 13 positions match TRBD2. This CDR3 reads CASSPQLAGGYTDTQYF. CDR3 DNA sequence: TGTGCCAGTAGTCCGCAACTAGCGGGAGGGTACACAGATACGCAGTATTTT.